These 15 T cell receptor beta chains were sequenced from one sample in a study of blood T cell repertoires in COVID-19. TCRdb keeps only in-frame clones here, not all; method: immunoSEQ multiplex PCR. The sample has 300,000 or so clones; roughly 90% are singletons. Sequenced: peripheral blood. The receptors come from a man aged 18 to 29 who had recovered from COVID-19.

V gene TRBV7-8 combines with J gene TRBJ1-1, with a tentative D call TRBD1 (5 bases). CDR1 is SGHVS and CDR2 is FQNEAQ in the germline V gene. The CDR3 consists of 16 residues. V was trimmed by 2 bases and J by 2 bases, leaving 15 bases between them. The CDR3 loop is CASSLPGRRENTEAFF. CDR3 bases: TGTGCCAGCAGCTTACCGGGACGGAGGGAAAACACTGAAGCTTTCTTT.

The chain joins TRBV6-2 or TRBV6-3 to TRBJ1-1, with D tentatively TRBD1 (5 bases). Per germline, CDR1 MNHEY and CDR2 SVGEGT. The CDR3 has 13 amino acids. The ends were cut back, 2 bases at V and 1 base at J, with 5 bases in the middle. The CDR3, as DNA: TGTGCCAGCAGTTACACAGGGAACACTGAAGCTTTCTTT. It yields the protein CASSYTGNTEAFF.

The chain is built from TRBV6-5 and TRBJ1-5; D might be TRBD1 (5 bases). This CDR3 has 13 amino acids. Germline CDR1 reads MNHEY; CDR2 reads SVGAGI. Trimming pared 7 bases from V and 2 bases from J, leaving 9 bases between. This CDR3 reads CASIQDGNQPQHF. Written as DNA, the CDR3 is TGTGCCAGCATACAGGATGGCAATCAGCCCCAGCATTTT.

The V call is TRBV11-2, the J call TRBJ2-7; TRBD2 is a possible D gene (6 bases). Germline-derived CDR1 and CDR2 are SGHAT and FQNNGV. This CDR3 is 13 amino acids long. Trimming shortened V by 4 bases and J by 7 bases, and 14 bases separated the two germline ends. The CDR3 region is CASSSLGGREQYF. CDR3 nucleotides: TGTGCCAGCAGCTCCCTCGGAGGGAGAGAGCAGTACTTC.

The count of this clone is one. J is TRBJ2-3 and V is TRBV9, with D unresolved. From germline, CDR1 is SGDLS and CDR2 YYNGEE. The ends were cut back, 0 bases at V and 0 bases at J, with 14 bases in the middle. CDR3 size: 17 residues. As DNA, the CDR3 is TGTGCCAGCAGCGTAGACGACTTTTCGTCTAGCACAGATACGCAGTATTTT. Protein: CASSVDDFSSSTDTQYF.

The chain joins TRBV7-9 to TRBJ1-5, with D unclear. The germline V and J ends were trimmed by 7 bases and 7 bases, with 11 bases remaining between them. Germline V CDR1 and CDR2: SEHNR, FQNEAQ (reference sequence). The CDR3 contains 12 residues. The CDR3 protein is CASTHPGQPQHF. The CDR3 DNA is TGTGCCAGCACCCACCCCGGGCAGCCCCAGCATTTT. The entire variable domain, with the rest obtained from reference TRBV7-9 and TRBJ1-5, is as follows: DTGVSQNPRHKITKRGQNVTFRCDPISEHNRLYWYRQTLGQGPEFLTYFQNEAQLEKSRLLSDRFSAERPKGSFSTLEIQRTEQGDSAMYLCASTHPGQPQHFGDGTRLSIL.

The J gene is TRBJ1-2, the V gene TRBV19; TRBD1 might be the D (5 bases). Germline loops: CDR1 LNHDA, CDR2 SQIVND (reference sequence). The CDR3 has 13 amino acids. The germline V and J ends were trimmed by 3 bases and 9 bases, with 14 bases remaining between them. DNA for the CDR3: TGTGCCAGTAGTATCGGCCAGGGATCGCGCTACACCTTC. The encoded protein is CASSIGQGSRYTF.

This rearrangement joins TRBV4-3 to TRBJ2-7; possible D gene TRBD1, 6 bases. Germline V CDR1 and CDR2: LGHNA, YSLEER. The V gene lost 3 bases and the J gene lost 1 base, with 7 bases spanning the gap. The CDR3 is 13 residues long. CDR3 in DNA: TGCGCCAGCAGCCATGACAGGTCCTACGAGCAGTACTTC. As protein: CASSHDRSYEQYF.

The chain combines TRBV12-3 or TRBV12-4 with TRBJ2-7; D unclear. Trimming stripped 2 bases from V and 5 bases from J, with 10 bases between. CDR3 length: 13 amino acids. CDR3 residues: CASSLPPNHEQYF. The DNA for the CDR3 is TGTGCCAGCAGTTTACCCCCTAACCACGAGCAGTACTTC.

The chain recombines TRBV15 with TRBJ1-1, with 7 bases fitting TRBD1. V lost 4 bases and J lost 1; bases outside the gene matches: 6. Germline loops: CDR1 LNHNV, CDR2 YYDKDF (reference sequence). There are 15 residues in the CDR3. CDR3 sequence (DNA): TGTGCCACCAGCACCTGGGACAGCAAGAACACTGAAGCTTTCTTT. Translated, it gives CATSTWDSKNTEAFF. Together with reference TRBV15 and TRBJ1-1, the CDR3 gives the full variable domain: DAMVIQNPRYQVTQFGKPVTLSCSQTLNHNVMYWYQQKSSQAPKLLFHYYDKDFNNEADTPDNFQSRRPNTSFCFLDIRSPGLGDTAMYLCATSTWDSKNTEAFFGQGTRLTVV.

J is TRBJ1-5 and V is TRBV4-1; perhaps TRBD1 as D (5 bases). The V end lost 1 base, the J end lost 0 bases, and 22 bases lay between the germline ends. Germline values: CDR1 MGHRA, CDR2 YSYEKL. The CDR3 runs 20 residues. CDR3 in DNA: TGCGCCAGCAGCCAAGTAGTTCATAGGGAGGGGACTATTAGCAATCAGCCCCAGCATTTT. It encodes CASSQVVHREGTISNQPQHF.

This chain connects TRBV2 to TRBJ2-4; 9 bases agree with TRBD2. Trimming cost V 4 bases and J 2 bases; bases outside gene matches: 9. Germline V gene data show CDR1 as SNHLY and CDR2 as FYNNEI. The CDR3 has 17 residues. CDR3 loop: CASSADAGGASKNIQYF. The CDR3 DNA sequence: TGTGCCAGCAGTGCCGATGCGGGGGGGGCTTCCAAAAACATTCAGTACTTC.

The V call is TRBV7-9, the J call TRBJ1-2; D possibly corresponds to TRBD1 (6 bases). Germline CDR1 and CDR2: SEHNR and FQNEAQ (reference sequence). This CDR3 is built from 16 residues. Trimming pared 8 bases from V and 1 base from J, leaving 20 bases between. CDR3 DNA sequence: TGTGCCAGCTCTTCTCTCGGACAGAACATTAACTATGGCTACACCTTC. Its protein product is CASSSLGQNINYGYTF.

J is TRBJ1-1 and V is TRBV6-5; the D is unclear. The CDR3 extends over 11 amino acids. Germline loops: CDR1 MNHEY, CDR2 SVGAGI. The CDR3 reads CASAQFLEAFF. The DNA for the CDR3 is TGTGCAAGCGCACAGTTTCTTGAAGCTTTCTTT.

This clone was detected only once. The chain has TRBV6-4 and TRBJ1-6; 10 nucleotides line up with TRBD1. CDR1 MRHNA and CDR2 SNTAGT come from the germline V gene. The CDR3 runs 14 residues. With V trimmed by 3 bases and J by 9 bases, 2 bases remained unmatched. CDR3 nucleotides: TGTGCCAGCAGTGAGGGACAGGGGCGTTCACCCCTCCACTTT. Translating it yields CASSEGQGRSPLHF.